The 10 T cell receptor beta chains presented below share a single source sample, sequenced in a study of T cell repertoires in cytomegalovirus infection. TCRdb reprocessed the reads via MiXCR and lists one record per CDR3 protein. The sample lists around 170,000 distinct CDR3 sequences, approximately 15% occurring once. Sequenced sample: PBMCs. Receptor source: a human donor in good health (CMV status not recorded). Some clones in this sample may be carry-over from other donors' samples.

The CDR3 loop is CSVDKQGYGYTF. In DNA form, the CDR3 reads TGCAGCGTTGACAAACAGGGCTATGGCTACACCTTC. The rearrangement joins TRBV29-1 to TRBJ1-2, with a possible D match to TRBD1 (6 bases). V was clipped by 3 bases and J by 4 bases, with 9 bases between them. The CDR3 contains 12 residues. The V gene's germline CDR1 is SQVTM and CDR2 ANQGSEA. The full variable domain, its missing parts supplied by reference TRBV29-1 and TRBJ1-2, is SAVISQKPSRDICQRGTSLTIQCQVDSQVTMMFWYRQQPGQSLTLIATANQGSEATYESGFVIDKFPISRPNLTFSTLTVSNMSPEDSSIYLCSVDKQGYGYTFGSGTRLTVV.

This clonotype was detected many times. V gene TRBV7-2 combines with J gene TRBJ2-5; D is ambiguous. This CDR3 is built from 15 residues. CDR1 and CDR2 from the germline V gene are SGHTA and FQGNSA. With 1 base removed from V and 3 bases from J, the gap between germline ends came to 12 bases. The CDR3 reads CASSLESSEKETQYF. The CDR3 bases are TGTGCCAGCAGCTTAGAATCTAGTGAAAAAGAGACCCAGTACTTC.

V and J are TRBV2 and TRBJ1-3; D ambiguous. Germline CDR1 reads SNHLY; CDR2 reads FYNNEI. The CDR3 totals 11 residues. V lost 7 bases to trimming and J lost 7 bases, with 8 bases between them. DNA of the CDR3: TGTGCCAGCAACTCAAGGAACACCATATATTTT. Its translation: CASNSRNTIYF.

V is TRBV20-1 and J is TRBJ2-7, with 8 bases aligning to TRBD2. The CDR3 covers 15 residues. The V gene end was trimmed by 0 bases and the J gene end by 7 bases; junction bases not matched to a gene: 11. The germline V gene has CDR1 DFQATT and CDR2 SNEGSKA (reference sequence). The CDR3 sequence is CSARDGTRPSREQYF. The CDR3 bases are TGCAGTGCTAGAGATGGGACTAGGCCCTCTCGGGAGCAGTACTTC.

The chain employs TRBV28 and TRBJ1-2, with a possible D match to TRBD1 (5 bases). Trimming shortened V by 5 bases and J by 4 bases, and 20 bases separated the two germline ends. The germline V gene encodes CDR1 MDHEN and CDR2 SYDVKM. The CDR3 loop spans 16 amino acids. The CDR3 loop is CASSLHLDRKGYGYTF. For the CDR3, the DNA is TGTGCCAGCAGTCTCCACCTCGACAGAAAGGGCTATGGCTACACCTTC.

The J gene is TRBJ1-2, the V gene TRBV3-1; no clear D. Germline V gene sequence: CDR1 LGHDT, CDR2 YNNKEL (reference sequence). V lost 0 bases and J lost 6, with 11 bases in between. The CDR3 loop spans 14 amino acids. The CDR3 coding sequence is TGTGCCAGCAGCCAAGATCTCGGGGTAGATGGCTACACCTTC. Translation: CASSQDLGVDGYTF.

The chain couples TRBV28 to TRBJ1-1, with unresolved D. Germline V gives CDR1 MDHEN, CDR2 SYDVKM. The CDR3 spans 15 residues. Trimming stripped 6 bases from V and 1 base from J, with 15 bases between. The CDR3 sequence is CASSPPEGGNTEAFF. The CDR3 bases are TGTGCCAGCAGCCCCCCGGAGGGCGGGAACACTGAAGCTTTCTTT.

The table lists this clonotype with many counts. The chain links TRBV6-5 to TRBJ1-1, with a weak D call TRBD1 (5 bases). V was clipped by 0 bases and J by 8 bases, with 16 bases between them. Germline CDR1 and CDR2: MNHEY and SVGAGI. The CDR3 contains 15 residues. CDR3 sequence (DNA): TGTGCCAGCAGTTACTCTGGGGGTTATGGAACCGAAGCTTTCTTT. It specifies CASSYSGGYGTEAFF.

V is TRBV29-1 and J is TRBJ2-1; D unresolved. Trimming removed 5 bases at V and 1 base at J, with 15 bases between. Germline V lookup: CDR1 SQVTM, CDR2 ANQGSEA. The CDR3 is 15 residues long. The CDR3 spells CSVKALLGSYNEQFF. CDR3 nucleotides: TGCAGCGTTAAAGCTCTGTTAGGATCCTACAATGAGCAGTTCTTC.

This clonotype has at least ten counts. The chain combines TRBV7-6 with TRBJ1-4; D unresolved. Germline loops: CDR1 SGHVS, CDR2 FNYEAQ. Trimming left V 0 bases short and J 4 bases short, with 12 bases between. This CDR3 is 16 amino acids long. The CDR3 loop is CASSLAFEGLNEKLFF. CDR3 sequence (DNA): TGTGCCAGCAGCTTAGCTTTTGAGGGCCTTAATGAAAAACTGTTTTTT. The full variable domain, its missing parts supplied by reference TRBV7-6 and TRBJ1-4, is GAGVSQSPRYKVTKRGQDVALRCDPISGHVSLYWYRQALGQGPEFLTYFNYEAQQDKSGLPNDRFSAERPEGSISTLTIQRTEQRDSAMYRCASSLAFEGLNEKLFFGSGTQLSVL.